This T cell receptor (beta chain) was recorded in a study of memory CD4+ T cells and cytomegalovirus serostatus. As for the study in general: This sample comes from healthy Belgian adults, 9 CMV seropositive, roughly 22 seronegative.

Germline CDR1 SGHTA, CDR2 FQGNSA. The CDR3 sequence is 14 residues long. Trimming took 5 bases from V and 5 from J; bases not matched to a gene: 4. The sort gate was single viable CD3+CD4+CD8-CD45RO+ cells for memory CD4+ T cells. Study outcomes and limitations: The CMV-associated TCR signature appears largely within the CD4+ memory repertoire. About 40% of the roughly 150 known CMV-associated TCRbeta sequences appeared in CD4+ memory.

Turning to this clone: Its antigen is unidentified.

Produced via immunoSEQ multiplex PCR; TCRdb's table is partial and in-frame only. The sample consists of 65,000 to 95,000 clones, approximately 80% of them appearing once. The receptor comes from an adult in good health and CMV-seronegative. This chain uses TRBV7-2 with TRBJ1-4; 8 bases line up with TRBD1. Sequenced input: memory CD4+ T cells from blood. CDR3 sequence (DNA): TGTGCCAGCAGCCTTGACAGGGGAAATGAAAAACTGTTTTTT. It codes for CASSLDRGNEKLFF.